Listed below are T cell receptor beta chains from one sample, sequenced in a study of cytomegalovirus exposure and HLA in healthy donors. Produced via immunoSEQ multiplex PCR; TCRdb's table is partial and in-frame only. The specimen's table records some 150,000 clones. What was sequenced was PBMCs. The receptor set was obtained from a woman between 18 and 29 years old in good health and CMV-seropositive. The CDR3 runs from the conserved cysteine through the conserved F or W. D genes are given only for firm matches.

v_call: TRBV11-2
j_call: TRBJ2-5
d_call: TRBD2
cdr3_aa: CASSFPSGRGETQYF
cdr3_nt: TGTGCCAGCAGCTTCCCTAGCGGGAGGGGAGAGACCCAGTACTTC

v_call: TRBV5-4
j_call: TRBJ1-2
d_call: .
cdr3_aa: CASSLDGGALEDTF
cdr3_nt: TGTGCCAGCAGCTTGGATGGAGGGGCCCTGGAAGACACCTTC

v_call: TRBV7-4
j_call: TRBJ1-3
d_call: .
cdr3_aa: CASSWPVRSGNTIYF
cdr3_nt: TGTGCCAGCAGCTGGCCCGTCCGCTCTGGAAACACCATATATTTT

v_call: TRBV27
j_call: TRBJ2-1
d_call: TRBD2
cdr3_aa: CASSSPASGGHNEQFF
cdr3_nt: TGTGCCAGCAGTTCCCCTGCTAGCGGGGGACACAATGAGCAGTTCTTC

v_call: TRBV6-6
j_call: TRBJ1-1
d_call: .
cdr3_aa: CASSSTNTEAFF
cdr3_nt: TGTGCCAGCAGTTCTACGAACACTGAAGCTTTCTTT

v_call: TRBV11-1
j_call: TRBJ2-7
d_call: .
cdr3_aa: CASSQRWRFYEQYF
cdr3_nt: TGTGCCAGCAGCCAACGGTGGCGGTTCTACGAGCAGTACTTC

v_call: TRBV18
j_call: TRBJ2-7
d_call: .
cdr3_aa: CASSPHAGSYEQYF
cdr3_nt: TGTGCCAGCTCACCACATGCAGGGTCCTACGAGCAGTACTTC

v_call: TRBV7-9
j_call: TRBJ1-1
d_call: TRBD1
cdr3_aa: CASSRQGGNTEAFF
cdr3_nt: TGTGCCAGCAGTCGACAGGGAGGGAACACTGAAGCTTTCTTT

v_call: TRBV18
j_call: TRBJ2-3
d_call: TRBD2
cdr3_aa: CASSRAGADTQYF
cdr3_nt: TGTGCCAGCTCACGGGCGGGGGCAGATACGCAGTATTTT

v_call: TRBV7-2
j_call: TRBJ2-5
d_call: .
cdr3_aa: CASTNRGMRVETQYF
cdr3_nt: TGTGCCAGCACCAACCGGGGGATGCGGGTGGAGACCCAGTACTTC

v_call: TRBV7-9
j_call: TRBJ2-2
d_call: .
cdr3_aa: CASSLEEGGELFF
cdr3_nt: TGTGCCAGCAGCTTAGAAGAGGGCGGGGAACTGTTTTTT

v_call: TRBV6-5
j_call: TRBJ2-3
d_call: .
cdr3_aa: CASSLRGDTQYF
cdr3_nt: TGTGCCAGCAGTTTGAGAGGAGATACGCAGTATTTT

v_call: TRBV5-4
j_call: TRBJ2-3
d_call: TRBD2
cdr3_aa: CASSGGGFTDTQYF
cdr3_nt: TGTGCCAGCAGTGGGGGGGGATTCACAGATACGCAGTATTTT

v_call: TRBV18
j_call: TRBJ2-7
d_call: TRBD1
cdr3_aa: CASSPRTGGDEQYF
cdr3_nt: TGTGCCAGCTCACCTAGGACAGGGGGCGACGAGCAGTACTTC

v_call: TRBV30
j_call: TRBJ2-3
d_call: TRBD2
cdr3_aa: CAWSAGRAGASDTQYF
cdr3_nt: TGTGCCTGGAGTGCGGGGAGGGCGGGAGCTTCAGATACGCAGTATTTT

v_call: TRBV5-6
j_call: TRBJ1-1
d_call: TRBD1
cdr3_aa: CASSLDGQALMNTEAFF
cdr3_nt: TGTGCCAGCAGCTTGGACGGACAGGCCTTAATGAACACTGAAGCTTTCTTT

v_call: TRBV29-1
j_call: TRBJ1-2
d_call: .
cdr3_aa: CSVVSGAPRGGYTF
cdr3_nt: TGCAGCGTTGTTTCAGGGGCTCCGCGCGGTGGCTACACCTTC

v_call: TRBV6-5
j_call: TRBJ2-3
d_call: TRBD2
cdr3_aa: CASSYSQREGTDTQYF
cdr3_nt: TGTGCCAGCAGTTACTCGCAGCGGGAGGGCACAGATACGCAGTATTTT

v_call: TRBV7-9
j_call: TRBJ2-7
d_call: .
cdr3_aa: CASSSGVSYEQYF
cdr3_nt: TGTGCCAGCAGCTCCGGAGTGTCCTACGAGCAGTACTTC

v_call: TRBV9
j_call: TRBJ2-7
d_call: TRBD2
cdr3_aa: CASSVGAGEAYEQYF
cdr3_nt: TGTGCCAGCAGCGTTGGAGCGGGAGAGGCGTACGAGCAGTACTTC

v_call: TRBV7-3
j_call: TRBJ2-5
d_call: TRBD2
cdr3_aa: CASSLTGGMETQYF
cdr3_nt: TGTGCCAGCAGCTTAACGGGGGGGATGGAGACCCAGTACTTC

v_call: TRBV7-9
j_call: TRBJ2-7
d_call: TRBD2
cdr3_aa: CASRPLGLDDFYEQYF
cdr3_nt: TGTGCCAGCCGCCCGTTGGGACTAGACGATTTCTACGAGCAGTACTTC

v_call: TRBV5-1
j_call: TRBJ2-1
d_call: TRBD2
cdr3_aa: CASSSGTSGTLYNEQFF
cdr3_nt: TGCGCCAGCAGCTCGGGGACTAGCGGGACCCTATACAATGAGCAGTTCTTC

v_call: TRBV29-1
j_call: TRBJ2-1
d_call: .
cdr3_aa: CSVLRDWRLNNEQFF
cdr3_nt: TGCAGCGTTCTCAGGGACTGGAGGTTAAACAATGAGCAGTTCTTC

v_call: TRBV5-1
j_call: TRBJ2-2
d_call: TRBD2
cdr3_aa: CASSLDGTSVGYTGELFF
cdr3_nt: TGCGCCAGCAGCTTGGACGGGACTAGTGTCGGGTACACCGGGGAGCTGTTTTTT

v_call: TRBV2
j_call: TRBJ1-1
d_call: .
cdr3_aa: CASGAGAGTEAFF
cdr3_nt: TGTGCCAGCGGGGCAGGGGCAGGAACTGAAGCTTTCTTT

v_call: TRBV4-2
j_call: TRBJ1-5
d_call: TRBD1
cdr3_aa: CASSKGDSPSNQPQHF
cdr3_nt: TGTGCCAGCAGCAAAGGGGACAGTCCTAGCAATCAGCCCCAGCATTTT

v_call: TRBV27
j_call: TRBJ2-7
d_call: .
cdr3_aa: CASSARLSYEQYF
cdr3_nt: TGTGCCAGCAGCGCACGTCTATCCTACGAGCAGTACTTC

v_call: TRBV2
j_call: TRBJ1-2
d_call: TRBD1
cdr3_aa: CAGETGDGYTF
cdr3_nt: TGTGCCGGAGAAACAGGGGATGGCTACACCTTC

v_call: TRBV5-1
j_call: TRBJ2-5
d_call: TRBD1
cdr3_aa: CASSLGTGLGETQYF
cdr3_nt: TGCGCCAGCAGCCTAGGGACAGGGCTTGGAGAGACCCAGTACTTC

v_call: TRBV5-4
j_call: TRBJ2-7
d_call: TRBD1
cdr3_aa: CASSTPGQESYEQYF
cdr3_nt: TGTGCCAGCAGCACTCCGGGACAGGAGTCCTACGAGCAGTACTTC

v_call: TRBV6-1
j_call: TRBJ2-7
d_call: TRBD1
cdr3_aa: CASSESTGGLEQYF
cdr3_nt: TGTGCCAGCAGTGAATCGACAGGGGGGCTCGAGCAGTACTTC

v_call: TRBV6-1
j_call: TRBJ2-7
d_call: .
cdr3_aa: CASSENGAGRSYEQYF
cdr3_nt: TGTGCCAGCAGTGAAAACGGGGCGGGGCGCTCCTACGAGCAGTACTTC

v_call: TRBV2
j_call: TRBJ2-7
d_call: TRBD2
cdr3_aa: CASSEAGSSGRAFEQYF
cdr3_nt: TGTGCCAGCAGTGAAGCGGGGTCTAGCGGGAGGGCCTTCGAGCAGTACTTC

v_call: TRBV29-1
j_call: TRBJ1-2
d_call: .
cdr3_aa: CSVGAGERIWNYGYTF
cdr3_nt: TGCAGCGTGGGAGCAGGGGAGAGAATATGGAACTATGGCTACACCTTC

v_call: TRBV2
j_call: TRBJ2-5
d_call: TRBD1
cdr3_aa: CASSPGQYQETQYF
cdr3_nt: TGTGCCAGCAGTCCGGGACAGTACCAAGAGACCCAGTACTTC

v_call: TRBV14
j_call: TRBJ1-2
d_call: .
cdr3_aa: CASSLTTGDYGYTF
cdr3_nt: TGTGCCAGCAGCCTTACGACGGGGGACTATGGCTACACCTTC

v_call: TRBV5-1
j_call: TRBJ1-2
d_call: .
cdr3_aa: CASSLATGKTHGYTF
cdr3_nt: TGCGCCAGCAGCTTGGCCACGGGGAAGACGCATGGCTACACCTTC

v_call: TRBV5-1
j_call: TRBJ2-5
d_call: .
cdr3_aa: CASSSLGGRQKQETQYF
cdr3_nt: TGCGCCAGCAGCTCCCTCGGGGGTCGCCAGAAACAAGAGACCCAGTACTTC

v_call: TRBV6-6
j_call: TRBJ1-1
d_call: .
cdr3_aa: CASRDDWGVNTEAFF
cdr3_nt: TGTGCCAGCAGAGACGATTGGGGGGTGAACACTGAAGCTTTCTTT

v_call: TRBV9
j_call: TRBJ2-1
d_call: TRBD1
cdr3_aa: CASSPDPGQGALTYNEQFF
cdr3_nt: TGTGCCAGCAGCCCTGACCCGGGACAGGGGGCGTTGACCTACAATGAGCAGTTCTTC

v_call: TRBV6-1
j_call: TRBJ2-1
d_call: TRBD2
cdr3_aa: CASSFGTSGLTEQFF
cdr3_nt: TGTGCCAGCAGTTTCGGGACTAGCGGACTCACTGAGCAGTTCTTC

v_call: TRBV5-1
j_call: TRBJ1-5
d_call: .
cdr3_aa: CASSLSGDQPQHF
cdr3_nt: TGCGCCAGCAGCTTGTCGGGGGATCAGCCCCAGCATTTT

v_call: TRBV6-5
j_call: TRBJ1-1
d_call: TRBD1
cdr3_aa: CASSQEYRGATEAFF
cdr3_nt: TGTGCCAGCAGTCAAGAATACAGGGGAGCGACTGAAGCTTTCTTT

v_call: TRBV19
j_call: TRBJ1-2
d_call: TRBD1
cdr3_aa: CASSRDSNYGYTF
cdr3_nt: TGTGCCAGTAGTAGGGACAGTAACTATGGCTACACCTTC

v_call: TRBV30
j_call: TRBJ2-1
d_call: .
cdr3_aa: CAWSGLSRYNEQFF
cdr3_nt: TGTGCCTGGAGTGGACTTTCCCGGTACAATGAGCAGTTCTTC

v_call: TRBV5-1
j_call: TRBJ2-3
d_call: TRBD1
cdr3_aa: CASSYGTGTDTQYF
cdr3_nt: TGCGCCAGCAGCTATGGGACAGGCACAGATACGCAGTATTTT

v_call: TRBV7-9
j_call: TRBJ2-1
d_call: .
cdr3_aa: CASSLATVIPLHYNEQFF
cdr3_nt: TGTGCCAGCAGCTTAGCCACAGTGATCCCACTGCATTACAATGAGCAGTTCTTC

v_call: TRBV7-6
j_call: TRBJ2-3
d_call: .
cdr3_aa: CASSRGTDTQYF
cdr3_nt: TGTGCCAGCAGCCGAGGGACAGATACGCAGTATTTT